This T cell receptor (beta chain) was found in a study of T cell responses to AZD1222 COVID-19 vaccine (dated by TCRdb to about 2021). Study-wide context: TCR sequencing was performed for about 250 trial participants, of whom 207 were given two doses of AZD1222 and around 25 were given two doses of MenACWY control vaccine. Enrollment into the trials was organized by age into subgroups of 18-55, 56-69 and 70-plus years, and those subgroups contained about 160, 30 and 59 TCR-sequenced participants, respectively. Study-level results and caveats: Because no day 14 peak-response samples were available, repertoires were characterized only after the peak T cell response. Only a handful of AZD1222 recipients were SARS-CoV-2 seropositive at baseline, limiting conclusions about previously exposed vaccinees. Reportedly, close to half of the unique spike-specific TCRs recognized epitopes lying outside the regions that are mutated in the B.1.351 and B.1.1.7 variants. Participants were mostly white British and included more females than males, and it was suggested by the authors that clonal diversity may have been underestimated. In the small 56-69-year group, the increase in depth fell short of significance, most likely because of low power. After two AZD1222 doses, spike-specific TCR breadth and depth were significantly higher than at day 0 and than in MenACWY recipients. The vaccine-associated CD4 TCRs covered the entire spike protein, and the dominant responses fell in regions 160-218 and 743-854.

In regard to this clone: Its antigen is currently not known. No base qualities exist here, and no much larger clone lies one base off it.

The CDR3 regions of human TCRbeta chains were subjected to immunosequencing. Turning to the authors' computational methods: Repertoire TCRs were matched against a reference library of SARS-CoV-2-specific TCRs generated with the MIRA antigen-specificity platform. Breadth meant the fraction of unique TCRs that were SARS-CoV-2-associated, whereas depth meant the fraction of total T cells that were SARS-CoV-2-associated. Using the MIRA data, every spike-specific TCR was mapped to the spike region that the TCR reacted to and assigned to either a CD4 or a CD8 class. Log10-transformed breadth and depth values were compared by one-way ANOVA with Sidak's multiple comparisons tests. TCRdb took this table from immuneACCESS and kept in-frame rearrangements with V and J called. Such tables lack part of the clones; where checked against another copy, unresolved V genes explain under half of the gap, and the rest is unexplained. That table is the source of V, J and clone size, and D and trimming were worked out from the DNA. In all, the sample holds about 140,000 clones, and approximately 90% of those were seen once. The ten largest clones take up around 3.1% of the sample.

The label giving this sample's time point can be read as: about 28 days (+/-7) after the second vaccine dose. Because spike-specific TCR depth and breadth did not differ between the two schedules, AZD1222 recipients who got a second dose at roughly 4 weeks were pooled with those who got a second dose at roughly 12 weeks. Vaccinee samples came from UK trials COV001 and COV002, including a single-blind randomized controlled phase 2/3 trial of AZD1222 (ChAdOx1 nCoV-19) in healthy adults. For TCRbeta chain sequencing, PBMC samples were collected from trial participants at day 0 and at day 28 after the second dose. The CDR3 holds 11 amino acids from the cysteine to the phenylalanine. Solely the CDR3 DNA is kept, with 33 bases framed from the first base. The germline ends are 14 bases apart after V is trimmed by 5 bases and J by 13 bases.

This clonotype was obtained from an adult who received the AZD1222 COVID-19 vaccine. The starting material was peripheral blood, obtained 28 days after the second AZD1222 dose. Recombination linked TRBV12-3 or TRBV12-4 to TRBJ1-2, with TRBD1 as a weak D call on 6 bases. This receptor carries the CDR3 CASSQTGVTTF. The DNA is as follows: TGTGCCAGCAGTCAGACAGGAGTAACCACCTTC.